There are a few counts of the clone carrying this TCR beta chain. This sample was taken from a study of blood T cell repertoires in COVID-19. About the research overall: The United States, Italy and Spain supplied acute and convalescent COVID-19 samples. PBMCs, B-cell-depleted T cells, or T cells were the source of the cDNA or gDNA that made up the material.

V gave up 3 bases and J gave up 3 bases, with 10 bases separating them. The CDR3 runs to 14 residues. Germline assignment: CDR1 LNHNV and CDR2 YYDKDF (reference sequence). In the study's own analysis: Researchers report that nucleated cell counts were estimated from reference gene primer amplification. The table came from immunoSEQ multiplex PCR; TCRdb's copy has only in-frame clones and leaves some out. V, J and clone size derive from that table, while D and trimming were established from the DNA sequence. The sample has roughly 30,000 clones; 85% to 90% are singletons. The sequenced material came from peripheral blood. The gene calls are TRBV15 and TRBJ2-3, with D perhaps TRBD2 (6 bases). The clonotype was recovered from a human donor in a cohort sampled during active COVID-19. In DNA, the CDR3 is TGTGCCACCAGCAGCCCTAGCGATACAGATACGCAGTATTTT. Residues: CATSSPSDTDTQYF.